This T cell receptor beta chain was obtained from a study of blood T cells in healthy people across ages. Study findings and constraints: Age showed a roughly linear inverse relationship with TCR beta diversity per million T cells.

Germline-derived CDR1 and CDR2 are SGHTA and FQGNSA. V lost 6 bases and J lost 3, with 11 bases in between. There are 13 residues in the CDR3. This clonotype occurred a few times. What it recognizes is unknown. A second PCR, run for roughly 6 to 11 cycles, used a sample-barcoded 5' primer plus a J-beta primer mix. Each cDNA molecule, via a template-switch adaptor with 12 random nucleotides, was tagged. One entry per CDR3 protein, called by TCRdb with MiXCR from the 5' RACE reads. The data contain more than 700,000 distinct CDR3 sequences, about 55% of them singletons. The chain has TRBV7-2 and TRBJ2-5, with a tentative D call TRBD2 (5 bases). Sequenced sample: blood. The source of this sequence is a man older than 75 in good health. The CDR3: CASSRVREETQYF. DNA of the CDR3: TGTGCCAGCAGTCGGGTGCGGGAAGAGACCCAGTACTTC.